Each of the 32 T cell receptor beta chains below was sequenced from the same sample in a study of T-cell memory formation after mild COVID-19 (dated by TCRdb to the early 2020s). Library prep was done by 5' RACE. The run used an Illumina NovaSeq 6000. TCRdb passed the public sequencing reads through fastp at Q25 and MiXCR, retaining productive beta sequences. A single entry per CDR3 protein holds the most common genes and DNA from its merged rows. This sample lists hundreds of thousands of distinct CDR3 sequences; roughly 20% were detected once. The top ten hold under 15% of the sample. The sample taken for sequencing was PBMCs or a T cell subset sorted from them (not recorded which). The receptors derive from an adult woman who had mild COVID-19 (a few samples of this study predate the infection). The sample titles of this study are shuffled in the database, so cell type and time point are left out; the donor was told from shared clones.

The rearrangement uses TRBV11-3 and TRBJ1-2; tentatively, D is TRBD1 (6 bases). CDR3 length: 13 residues. V was pared by 4 bases and J by 4 bases, with 10 bases between. Germline V gene sequence: CDR1 SGHNT, CDR2 YENEEA. The CDR3 bases are TGTGCCAGCAGCTCCACAGGGTCCTATGGCTACACCTTC. It yields the protein CASSSTGSYGYTF.

The chain joins TRBV6-5 to TRBJ1-2; D perhaps matches TRBD1 (5 bases). The germline gives CDR1 MNHEY, CDR2 SVGAGI. V lost 8 bases and J lost 0, with 10 bases in between. CDR3 size: 13 residues. The CDR3 DNA is TGTGCCAGCGGGGGGATCCCTAACTATGGCTACACCTTC. Translating gives CASGGIPNYGYTF.

The chain couples TRBV7-2 to TRBJ2-2, with 10 bases lining up with TRBD2. Germline trimming cut 3 bases from V and 4 bases from J; bases unmatched to any gene: 5. Germline CDR1 and CDR2: SGHTA and FQGNSA. CDR3 size: 16 residues. The CDR3 DNA sequence: TGTGCCAGCAGCTTTTTTCCTAGCGGGAGCACCGGGGAGCTGTTTTTT. Translated, it gives CASSFFPSGSTGELFF.

This clonotype has more than one count but fewer than ten. This sequence joins TRBV12-3 or TRBV12-4 and TRBJ1-2; no definite D call. The length of the CDR3 is 13 residues. V was shortened by 3 bases and J by 5 bases, with 10 bases between the two germline ends. The CDR3: CASSFGPGYGYTF. CDR3 sequence (DNA): TGTGCCAGCAGTTTCGGACCCGGGTATGGCTACACCTTC.

This clonotype has at least ten counts. V gene TRBV25-1 combines with J gene TRBJ1-4, with unresolved D. The V end lost 1 base, the J end lost 3 bases, and 18 bases lay between the germline ends. Germline CDR1 and CDR2: MGHDK and SYGVNS. The length of the CDR3 is 18 residues. The CDR3 nucleotides read TGTGCCAGCAGTGAATCCAAGATGGTTGGGCCGTCTAATGAAAAACTGTTTTTT. Translation gives CASSESKMVGPSNEKLFF. Combining the CDR3 with reference TRBV25-1 and TRBJ1-4 gives the whole variable domain EADIYQTPRYLVIGTGKKITLECSQTMGHDKMYWYQQDPGMELHLIHYSYGVNSTEKGDLSSESTVSRIRTEHFPLTLESARPSHTSQYLCASSESKMVGPSNEKLFFGSGTQLSVL.

A single count supports this clonotype. The chain links TRBV20-1 to TRBJ1-1; possible D gene TRBD1, 5 bases. This CDR3 is built from 16 residues. Trimming cost V 1 base and J 1 base, with 16 bases left between them. Germline lookup yields CDR1 DFQATT and CDR2 SNEGSKA (reference sequence). The CDR3 reads CSARGFEGPPNTEAFF. DNA of the CDR3: TGCAGTGCTAGAGGGTTCGAGGGGCCCCCGAACACTGAAGCTTTCTTT.

This clonotype was detected a few times. This chain's CDR3 is CSANAGSPGTQYF. The CDR3 DNA reads as TGCAGTGCTAACGCGGGCAGCCCGGGGACGCAGTATTTT. This rearrangement joins TRBV20-1 to TRBJ2-3; a possible D gene is TRBD2 (5 bases). The CDR3 runs 13 residues. Germline lookup yields CDR1 DFQATT and CDR2 SNEGSKA (reference sequence). Trimming stripped 4 bases from V and 9 bases from J, with 17 bases between.

There are a few counts of this clonotype. This chain connects TRBV2 to TRBJ1-2; TRBD1 is a possible D gene (5 bases). CDR1 and CDR2 from the germline V gene are SNHLY and FYNNEI. The CDR3 spans 11 residues. The V end was cut by 7 bases, the J end by 13 bases, with 16 bases between. The CDR3: CASTKGRAITF. Here the CDR3 DNA reads TGTGCCAGCACCAAGGGACGGGCTATCACCTTC.

There are a few counts of this clonotype. The rearrangement joins TRBV30 to TRBJ2-3; D perhaps matches TRBD1 (6 bases). Trimming took 5 bases from V and 3 from J, leaving 21 bases between them. From germline, CDR1 is GTSNPN and CDR2 SVGIG (reference sequence). The CDR3 length is 16 residues. As DNA, the CDR3 is TGTGCCTGGGACGGACGACAGGCGGGCAAGACAGATACGCAGTATTTT. Protein sequence: CAWDGRQAGKTDTQYF. Variable domain in full (rest from reference TRBV30 and TRBJ2-3): SQTIHQWPATLVQPVGSPLSLECTVEGTSNPNLYWYRQAAGRGLQLLFYSVGIGQISSEVPQNLSASRPQDRQFILSSKKLLLSDSGFYLCAWDGRQAGKTDTQYFGPGTRLTVL.

This clonotype was seen a handful of times. The chain couples TRBV4-1 to TRBJ2-2, with D hard to call. Germline loops: CDR1 MGHRA, CDR2 YSYEKL. The CDR3 is made up of 15 amino acids. V lost 2 bases and J 1 base, leaving 8 bases between the germline ends. The CDR3 nucleotides are TGCGCCAGCAGCCAACCAGTGAAGAACACCGGGGAGCTGTTTTTT. Translated, it gives CASSQPVKNTGELFF.

This clonotype has at least ten counts. The genes are TRBV20-1 and TRBJ2-7; TRBD1 matches at 9 bases. This CDR3 is built from 14 residues. V shed 3 bases and J 1 base; nucleotides not matched to a gene: 4. Looked up from germline, CDR1 is DFQATT and CDR2 is SNEGSKA (reference sequence). The CDR3 coding sequence is TGCAGTGCTAGGGGACAGGGAGGGTCCTACGAGCAGTACTTC. This sequence encodes CSARGQGGSYEQYF.

Many counts were recorded for this clonotype. The rearrangement links TRBV7-9 to TRBJ1-1; 8 positions match TRBD1. V was pared by 4 bases and J by 0 bases, with 7 bases of the junction left unmatched. Germline V gene data show CDR1 as SEHNR and CDR2 as FQNEAQ (reference sequence). CDR3 length: 16 amino acids. The CDR3 reads CASSSDRDGVNTEAFF. The CDR3 coding sequence is TGTGCCAGCAGCTCGGACAGGGACGGGGTGAACACTGAAGCTTTCTTT.

The chain carries TRBV6-5 and TRBJ2-1, with D possibly matching TRBD1 (5 bases). Looked up from germline, CDR1 is MNHEY and CDR2 is SVGAGI. The CDR3 covers 14 residues. Trimming cost V 5 bases and J 7 bases, with 15 bases left between them. The DNA for the CDR3 is TGTGCCAGCAGTAGACACAGGAGTAGGAATGAGCAGTTCTTC. Translation gives CASSRHRSRNEQFF.

The CDR3 nucleotides read TGTGCCAGCAGCTCTCGAACAGGGTTTGGCTACACCTTC. Protein sequence: CASSSRTGFGYTF. The chain has TRBV5-6 and TRBJ1-2; D is perhaps TRBD1 (6 bases). V was cut by 3 bases and J by 7 bases, with 13 bases left in between. The CDR3 totals 13 residues. Germline V gene data show CDR1 as SGHDT and CDR2 as YYEEEE.

This clonotype was seen repeatedly, ten times or more. The genes are TRBV11-2 and TRBJ2-7; 9 nucleotides agree with TRBD1. Germline trimming cut 4 bases from V and 2 bases from J; bases unmatched to any gene: 3. The CDR3 runs 14 residues. CDR1 and CDR2 from the germline V gene are SGHAT and FQNNGV. The CDR3 coding sequence is TGTGCCAGCAGCTCGGGACAGGGTACCTACGAGCAGTACTTC. Amino acid sequence: CASSSGQGTYEQYF.

The chain links TRBV5-1 to TRBJ1-6; 12 bases match TRBD1. This CDR3 comprises 18 residues. CDR1 is SGHRS and CDR2 is YFSETQ in the germline V gene. V lost 0 bases and J lost 10; bases outside the gene matches: 11. The CDR3 DNA is TGCGCCAGCAGCTTGGAGGCCCCGGGACAGGGGGCTCGGTCACCCCTCCACTTT. As protein: CASSLEAPGQGARSPLHF.

This clonotype was counted only a few times. The J gene is TRBJ1-1, the V gene TRBV20-1; 8 bases are a match to TRBD1. J gave up 3 bases and V 1 base, and 4 bases lay outside the gene matches. CDR1 and CDR2 from the germline V gene are DFQATT and SNEGSKA (reference sequence). The CDR3 has 14 residues. CDR3 sequence reads: CSARGGTGYTEAFF. Written as DNA, the CDR3 is TGCAGTGCTAGAGGGGGGACAGGATACACTGAAGCTTTCTTT.

This clonotype was seen more than once but under ten times. The chain recombines TRBV12-3 or TRBV12-4 with TRBJ2-1; 7 bases match TRBD1. V gave up 10 bases and J gave up 0 bases; unmatched junction bases: 3. The CDR3 runs 13 residues. The CDR3 reads CATWTGSYNEQFF. Here the CDR3 DNA reads TGTGCCACCTGGACAGGCTCCTACAATGAGCAGTTCTTC.

This sequence joins TRBV18 and TRBJ2-1; D remains ambiguous. This CDR3 is 12 amino acids long. Trimming pared 0 bases from V and 6 bases from J, leaving 3 bases between. Germline CDR1 is KGHSH and CDR2 is LQKENI. Here the CDR3 reads CASSPPGNEQFF. As DNA, the CDR3 is TGTGCCAGCTCACCACCAGGCAATGAGCAGTTCTTC.

The genes are TRBV7-9 and TRBJ2-3; tentative D call: TRBD2 (6 bases). There are 16 residues in the CDR3. The germline V and J ends were trimmed by 1 base and 5 bases, with 16 bases remaining between them. Germline assignment: CDR1 SEHNR and CDR2 FQNEAQ (reference sequence). CDR3 in amino acids: CASSLVGEAGRDTQYF. CDR3 DNA: TGTGCCAGCAGCTTAGTAGGGGAAGCGGGCCGAGATACGCAGTATTTT.

The V call is TRBV12-3 or TRBV12-4, the J call TRBJ2-1, with 8 positions matching TRBD2. This CDR3 contains 14 residues. J lost 5 bases, V lost 2 bases, and 2 bases had no gene match. CDR3 protein: CASSLLAGNNEQFF. The CDR3 coding sequence is TGTGCCAGCAGTTTACTAGCGGGCAACAATGAGCAGTTCTTC.

This clonotype was counted between two and nine times. The chain combines TRBV12-3 or TRBV12-4 with TRBJ2-3; the D is unclear. The CDR3 runs 13 residues. Trimming shortened V by 5 bases and J by 2 bases, and 8 bases separated the two germline ends. The CDR3 loop reads CASSPYDTDTQYF. In nucleotides, the CDR3 is TGTGCCAGCAGTCCCTACGACACAGATACGCAGTATTTT.

This clonotype showed up just a few times. The J gene is TRBJ2-7, the V gene TRBV7-9; 9 positions match TRBD1. The CDR3 runs 15 residues. Germline values: CDR1 SEHNR, CDR2 FQNEAQ (reference sequence). V gave up 1 base and J gave up 2 bases; unmatched junction bases: 3. The CDR3 loop is CASSLVQGAPYEQYF. The CDR3 region has the DNA TGTGCCAGCAGCTTAGTACAGGGGGCCCCCTACGAGCAGTACTTC. Based on the CDR3 plus reference TRBV7-9 and TRBJ2-7, the full variable domain is DTGVSQNPRHKITKRGQNVTFRCDPISEHNRLYWYRQTLGQGPEFLTYFQNEAQLEKSRLLSDRFSAERPKGSFSTLEIQRTEQGDSAMYLCASSLVQGAPYEQYFGPGTRLTVT.

This clonotype was detected many times. V gene TRBV5-1 combines with J gene TRBJ2-7; D is perhaps TRBD2 (6 bases). V was trimmed by 3 bases and J by 3 bases, leaving 13 bases between them. The CDR3 extends over 14 amino acids. Germline values: CDR1 SGHRS, CDR2 YFSETQ. This chain's CDR3 is CASSWSSGNYEQYF. The CDR3 coding sequence is TGCGCCAGCAGCTGGAGTAGCGGAAACTACGAGCAGTACTTC.

The J gene is TRBJ2-1, the V gene TRBV6-2 or TRBV6-3; 9 bases are a match to TRBD2. Germline-derived CDR1 and CDR2 are MNHEY and SVGEGT. The length of the CDR3 is 15 residues. The junction had 4 bases not matched to a gene; V was cut back by 4 bases and J by 3 bases. The CDR3 sequence: CASSSASGNYNEQFF. DNA for the CDR3: TGTGCCAGCAGTTCGGCTAGCGGGAACTACAATGAGCAGTTCTTC.

The chain combines TRBV7-6 with TRBJ2-1, with TRBD1 as a possible D gene (6 bases). Per germline, CDR1 SGHVS and CDR2 FNYEAQ. Trimming took 2 bases from V and 8 from J, leaving 10 bases between them. This CDR3 has 13 amino acids. The CDR3 DNA follows: TGTGCCAGCAGCTTATTACAGGGCGATGAGCAGTTCTTC. It yields the protein CASSLLQGDEQFF.

This clonotype occurred a few times. The chain joins TRBV12-3 or TRBV12-4 to TRBJ1-2; 7 positions agree with TRBD1. V lost 5 bases to trimming and J lost 4 bases; unmatched junction nucleotides: 13. This CDR3 comprises 16 residues. The CDR3 DNA follows: TGTGCCAGCAGTCCGGGACAGACGATCGGGAGCTATGGCTACACCTTC. Its protein is CASSPGQTIGSYGYTF.

A few counts support this clonotype. The CDR3 DNA sequence: TGTGCCAGCAGCCCTGGGGGGGGCCCGAACTATGGCTACACCTTC. The encoded protein is CASSPGGGPNYGYTF. The chain combines TRBV7-6 with TRBJ1-2; D is perhaps TRBD1 (6 bases). V lost 5 bases and J 2 bases, leaving 15 bases between the germline ends. The CDR3 consists of 15 residues. In germline, CDR1 is SGHVS, CDR2 FNYEAQ.

This clonotype showed up just a few times. The rearrangement joins TRBV12-3 or TRBV12-4 to TRBJ1-1; 7 bases agree with TRBD1. This CDR3 spans 14 amino acids. V was pared by 5 bases and J by 1 base, with 4 bases of the junction left unmatched. The CDR3 sequence: CASSAGQANTEAFF. CDR3 nucleotides: TGTGCCAGCAGTGCCGGACAGGCGAACACTGAAGCTTTCTTT.

This clonotype was observed a few times. J is TRBJ2-7 and V is TRBV5-5; D unclear. The CDR3 is 16 amino acids. Trimming stripped 1 base from V and 6 bases from J, with 20 bases between. Germline values: CDR1 SGHKS, CDR2 YYEKEE (reference sequence). The CDR3 coding sequence is TGTGCCAGCAGCTTGTCAGGCCGAGCGTGGCCTTCCGAGCAGTACTTC. It is translated as CASSLSGRAWPSEQYF. Based on the CDR3 plus reference TRBV5-5 and TRBJ2-7, the full variable domain is DAGVTQSPTHLIKTRGQQVTLRCSPISGHKSVSWYQQVLGQGPQFIFQYYEKEERGRGNFPDRFSARQFPNYSSELNVNALLLGDSALYLCASSLSGRAWPSEQYFGPGTRLTVT.

The J gene is TRBJ1-1, the V gene TRBV7-8, with 8 bases identical to TRBD1. The germline V gene encodes CDR1 SGHVS and CDR2 FQNEAQ. Unmatched junction bases numbered 7, after V lost 5 bases and J lost 5 bases. This CDR3 region has 14 residues. In nucleotides, the CDR3 is TGTGCCAGCAGCACTGGACAGGGTATAACTGAAGCTTTCTTT. Protein product: CASSTGQGITEAFF.

This clonotype was detected only once. An end of the junction does not agree with germline; a read error may underlie this. The gene calls are TRBV30 and TRBJ1-5; 8 bases are shared with TRBD1. CDR1 and CDR2 from the germline V gene are GTSNPN and SVGIG (reference sequence). The length of the CDR3 is 14 residues. The CDR3 DNA is TGTGCCTGGGGGGACAGGCCCCGGAATCAGCACCAGCATTTT. Encoded protein: CAWGDRPRNQHQHF.